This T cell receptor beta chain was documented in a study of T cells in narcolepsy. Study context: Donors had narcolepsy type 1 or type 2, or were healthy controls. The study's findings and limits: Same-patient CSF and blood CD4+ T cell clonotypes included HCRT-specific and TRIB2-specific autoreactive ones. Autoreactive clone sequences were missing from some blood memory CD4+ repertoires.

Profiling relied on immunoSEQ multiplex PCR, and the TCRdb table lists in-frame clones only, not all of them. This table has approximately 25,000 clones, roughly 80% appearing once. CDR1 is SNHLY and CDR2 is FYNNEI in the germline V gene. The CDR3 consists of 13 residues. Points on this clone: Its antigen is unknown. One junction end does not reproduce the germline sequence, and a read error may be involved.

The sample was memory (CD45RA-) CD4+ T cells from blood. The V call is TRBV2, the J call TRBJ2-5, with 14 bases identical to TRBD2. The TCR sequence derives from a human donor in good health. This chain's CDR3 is CASSGTSGGAHYF. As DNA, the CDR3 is TGTGCCAGCAGCGGGACTAGCGGGGGAGCCCATTACTTC.